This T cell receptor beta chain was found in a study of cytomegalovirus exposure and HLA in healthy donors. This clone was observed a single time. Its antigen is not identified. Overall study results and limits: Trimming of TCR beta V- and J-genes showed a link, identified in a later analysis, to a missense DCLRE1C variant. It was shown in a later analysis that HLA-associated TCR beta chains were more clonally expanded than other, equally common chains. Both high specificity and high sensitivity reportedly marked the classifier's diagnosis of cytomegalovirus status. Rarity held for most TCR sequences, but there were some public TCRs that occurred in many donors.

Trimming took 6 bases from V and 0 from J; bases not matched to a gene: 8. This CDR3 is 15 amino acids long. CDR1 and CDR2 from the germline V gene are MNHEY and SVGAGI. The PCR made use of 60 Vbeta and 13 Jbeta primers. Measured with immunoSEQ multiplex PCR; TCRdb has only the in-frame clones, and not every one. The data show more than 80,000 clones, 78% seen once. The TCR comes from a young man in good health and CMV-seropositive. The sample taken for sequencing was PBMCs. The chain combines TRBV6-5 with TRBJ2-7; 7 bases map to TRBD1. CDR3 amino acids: CASSFYYRGSYEQYF. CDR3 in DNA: TGTGCCAGCAGCTTCTATTACAGGGGCTCCTACGAGCAGTACTTC.